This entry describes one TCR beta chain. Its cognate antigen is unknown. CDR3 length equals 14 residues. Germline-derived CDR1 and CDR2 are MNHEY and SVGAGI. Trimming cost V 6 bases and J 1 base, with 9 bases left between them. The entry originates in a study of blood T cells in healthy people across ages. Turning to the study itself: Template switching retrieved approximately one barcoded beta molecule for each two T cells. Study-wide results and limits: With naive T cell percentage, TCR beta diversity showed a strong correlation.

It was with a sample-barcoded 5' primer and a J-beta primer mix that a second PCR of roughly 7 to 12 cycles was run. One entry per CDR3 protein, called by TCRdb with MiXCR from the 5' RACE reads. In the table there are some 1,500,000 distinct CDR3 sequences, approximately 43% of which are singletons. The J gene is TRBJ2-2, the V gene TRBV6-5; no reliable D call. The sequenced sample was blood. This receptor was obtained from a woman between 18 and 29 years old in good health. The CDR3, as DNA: TGTGCCAGCAGGTCTGAGAAGAACACCGGGGAGCTGTTTTTT. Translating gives CASRSEKNTGELFF.